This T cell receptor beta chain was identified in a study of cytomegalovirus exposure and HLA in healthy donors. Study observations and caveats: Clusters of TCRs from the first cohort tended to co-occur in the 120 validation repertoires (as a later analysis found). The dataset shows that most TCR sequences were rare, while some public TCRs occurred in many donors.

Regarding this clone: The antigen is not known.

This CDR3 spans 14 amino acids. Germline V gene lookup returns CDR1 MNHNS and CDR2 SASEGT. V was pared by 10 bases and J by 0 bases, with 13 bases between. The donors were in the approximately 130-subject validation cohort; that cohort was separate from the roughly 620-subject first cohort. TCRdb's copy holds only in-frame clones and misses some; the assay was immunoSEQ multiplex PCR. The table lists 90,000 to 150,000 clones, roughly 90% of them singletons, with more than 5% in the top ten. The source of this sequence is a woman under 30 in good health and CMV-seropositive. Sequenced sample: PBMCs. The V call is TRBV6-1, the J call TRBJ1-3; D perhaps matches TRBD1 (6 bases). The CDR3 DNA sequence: TGTGCCACCACACAGGGCTCCTCTGGAAACACCATATATTTT. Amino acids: CATTQGSSGNTIYF.